The 2 T cell receptor beta chains presented below share a single source sample, sequenced in a study of blood T cell repertoires in COVID-19. TCRdb keeps only in-frame clones here, not all; method: immunoSEQ multiplex PCR. The profile shows approximately 340,000 clones, approximately 90% of them singletons. The specimen sequenced was PBMCs or T cells enriched from blood (not recorded which). These receptors were obtained from a woman between 40 and 55 years old who had been exposed to COVID-19.

This clone was counted only a few times. This rearrangement joins TRBV10-1 to TRBJ1-1, with TRBD1 identical over 8 bases. The CDR3 totals 13 residues. V lost 9 bases to trimming and J lost 6 bases; unmatched junction nucleotides: 9. Germline lookup yields CDR1 WNHNN and CDR2 SYGVQD (reference sequence). CDR3 residues: CASSTGASAEAFF. The CDR3 DNA sequence: TGCGCCAGTTCGACAGGGGCGTCCGCTGAAGCTTTCTTT.

The chain joins TRBV24-1 to TRBJ2-2, with TRBD2 matching over 11 bases. The CDR3 has 18 amino acids. Looked up from germline, CDR1 is KGHDR and CDR2 is SFDVKD. Trimming took 4 bases from V and 0 from J; bases not matched to a gene: 6. CDR3 in amino acids: CATSDLGLAGANTGELFF. DNA of the CDR3: TGTGCCACCAGTGACTTAGGACTAGCGGGCGCGAACACCGGGGAGCTGTTTTTT.